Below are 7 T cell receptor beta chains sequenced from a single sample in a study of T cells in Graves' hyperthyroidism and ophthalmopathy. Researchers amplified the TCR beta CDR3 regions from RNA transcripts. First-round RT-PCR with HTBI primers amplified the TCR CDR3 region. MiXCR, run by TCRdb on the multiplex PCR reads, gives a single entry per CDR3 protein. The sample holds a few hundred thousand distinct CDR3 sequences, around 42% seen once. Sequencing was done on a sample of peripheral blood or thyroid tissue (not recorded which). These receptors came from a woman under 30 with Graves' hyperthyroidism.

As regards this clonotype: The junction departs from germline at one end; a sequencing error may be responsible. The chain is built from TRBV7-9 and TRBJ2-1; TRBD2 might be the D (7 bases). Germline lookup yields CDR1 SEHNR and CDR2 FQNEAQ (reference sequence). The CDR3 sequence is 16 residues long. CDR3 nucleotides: TGTGCCAGCAGCTTGGGGGCGGGGGCCGGCTACAATGAACAGTTCTTC. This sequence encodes CASSLGAGAGYNEQFF.

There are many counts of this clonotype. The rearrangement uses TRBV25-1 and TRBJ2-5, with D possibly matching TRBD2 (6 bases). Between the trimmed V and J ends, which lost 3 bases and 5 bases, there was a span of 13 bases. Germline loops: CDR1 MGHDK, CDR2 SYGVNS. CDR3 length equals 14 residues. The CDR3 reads CASSDSGGWETQYF. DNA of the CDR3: TGTGCCAGCAGTGATAGTGGGGGGTGGGAGACCCAGTACTTC.

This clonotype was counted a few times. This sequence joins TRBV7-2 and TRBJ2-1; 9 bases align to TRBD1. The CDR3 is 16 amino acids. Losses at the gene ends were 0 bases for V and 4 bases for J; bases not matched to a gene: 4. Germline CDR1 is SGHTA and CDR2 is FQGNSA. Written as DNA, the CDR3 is TGTGCCAGCAGCTTAGCTATGGGGACAGGGTACAATGAGCAGTTCTTC. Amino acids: CASSLAMGTGYNEQFF.

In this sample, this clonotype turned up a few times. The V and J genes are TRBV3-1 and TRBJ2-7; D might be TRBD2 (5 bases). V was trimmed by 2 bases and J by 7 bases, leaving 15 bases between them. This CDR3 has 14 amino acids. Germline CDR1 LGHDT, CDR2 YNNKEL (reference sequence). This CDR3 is CASSQPREPREQYF. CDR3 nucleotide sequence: TGTGCCAGCAGCCAACCAAGGGAGCCCCGGGAGCAGTACTTC.

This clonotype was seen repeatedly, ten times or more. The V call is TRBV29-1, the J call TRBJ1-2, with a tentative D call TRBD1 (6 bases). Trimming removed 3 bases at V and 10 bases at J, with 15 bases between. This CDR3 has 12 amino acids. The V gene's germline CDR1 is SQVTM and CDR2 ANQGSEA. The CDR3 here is CSVEYPGDNYTF. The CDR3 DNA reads TGCAGCGTTGAGTATCCTGGGGACAACTACACCTTC.

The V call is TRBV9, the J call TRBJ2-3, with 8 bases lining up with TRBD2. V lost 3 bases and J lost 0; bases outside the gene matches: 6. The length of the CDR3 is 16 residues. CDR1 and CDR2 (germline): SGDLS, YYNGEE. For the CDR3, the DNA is TGTGCCAGCAGCGACAACGGGAGGGCTAGCACAGATACGCAGTATTTT. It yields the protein CASSDNGRASTDTQYF.

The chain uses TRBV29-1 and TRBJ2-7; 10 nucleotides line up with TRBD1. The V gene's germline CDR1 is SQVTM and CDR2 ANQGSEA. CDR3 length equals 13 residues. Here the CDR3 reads CRLGQGNSYEQYF. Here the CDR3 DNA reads TGCAGACTGGGACAGGGGAACTCCTACGAGCAGTACTTC.